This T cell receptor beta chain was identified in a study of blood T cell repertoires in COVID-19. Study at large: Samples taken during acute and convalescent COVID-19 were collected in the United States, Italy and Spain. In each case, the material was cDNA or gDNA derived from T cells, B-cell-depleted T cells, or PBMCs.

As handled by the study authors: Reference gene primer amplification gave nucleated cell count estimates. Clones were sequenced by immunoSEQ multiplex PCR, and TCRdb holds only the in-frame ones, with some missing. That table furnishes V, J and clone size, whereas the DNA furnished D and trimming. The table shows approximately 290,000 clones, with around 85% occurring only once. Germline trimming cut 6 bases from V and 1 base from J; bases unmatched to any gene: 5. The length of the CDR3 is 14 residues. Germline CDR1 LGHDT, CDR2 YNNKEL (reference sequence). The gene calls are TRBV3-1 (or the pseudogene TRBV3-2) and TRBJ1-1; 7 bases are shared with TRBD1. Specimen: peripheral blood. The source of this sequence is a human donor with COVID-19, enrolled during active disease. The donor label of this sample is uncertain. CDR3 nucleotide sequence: TGTGCCAGCAGACCTAGACAGGGGAACACTGAAGCTTTCTTT. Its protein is CASRPRQGNTEAFF.